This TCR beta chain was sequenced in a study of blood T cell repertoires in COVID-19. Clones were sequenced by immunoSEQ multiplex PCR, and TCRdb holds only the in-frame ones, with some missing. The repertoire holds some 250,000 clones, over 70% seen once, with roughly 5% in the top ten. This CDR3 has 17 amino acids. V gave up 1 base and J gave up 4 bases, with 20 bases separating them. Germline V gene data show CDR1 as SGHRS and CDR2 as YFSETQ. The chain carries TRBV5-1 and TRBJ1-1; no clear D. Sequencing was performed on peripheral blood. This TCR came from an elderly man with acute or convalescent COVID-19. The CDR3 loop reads CASSLTPSRGGSTEAFF. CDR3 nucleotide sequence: TGCGCCAGCAGCTTGACCCCCTCACGGGGAGGGAGCACTGAAGCTTTCTTT.